This T cell receptor beta chain comes out of a study of shared clonotypes between healthy human individuals. Points from the study as a whole: The study found lower generation probabilities in non-shared clonotypes than in those shared by all four donors. The sole specimen, blood, was sampled, and tissue repertoires likely differ. With several donors compared, 4% to 5.5% of naive CD4 clonotypes were shared.

The deep-level immunoSEQ assay was used. Method: immunoSEQ multiplex PCR; TCRdb's copy keeps in-frame clones and lacks some. The profile covers some 1,600,000 clones, with approximately 98% appearing a single time and about 0.45% taken by the ten largest. This clone was picked up one time. What it recognizes is unknown. V shed 5 bases and J shed 7 bases, with 6 bases lying between them. The CDR3 totals 11 residues. Germline lookup yields CDR1 MDHEN and CDR2 SYDVKM. The source material was naive CD4+ T cells sorted from blood. Regarding subset: CD45RA+ positively selected. The chain joins TRBV28 to TRBJ2-1; D not resolved. The receptor was isolated from a man in his thirties or forties in good health. The CDR3 sequence is CASSRSNEQFF. As DNA, the CDR3 is TGTGCCAGCAGTCGCTCTAATGAGCAGTTCTTC.